This T cell receptor beta chain originates from a study of regulatory T cells in long-lasting Graves disease. This clonotype was observed a handful of times. The time point: newly diagnosed GD, antithyroid drugs for less than 3 months. The TCR library was prepared using RNA isolated from PBMCs. Guidelines of the American Thyroid Association were used to diagnose Graves' disease. Recruitment took place at an endocrinology department in Xi'an, China. V gave up 8 bases and J gave up 1 base, with 8 bases separating them. Germline values: CDR1 LNHDA, CDR2 SQIVND (reference sequence). This CDR3 contains 12 residues. Building of the TCR beta libraries involved iRepertoire HTBI primers and Arm-PCR of CDR3 regions. TCRdb fed the multiplex PCR reads into MiXCR, producing one record per CDR3 protein. There are hundreds of thousands of distinct CDR3 sequences in the sample; around 17% occur only once, and 30% lies in the top ten.

This same sample was also taken into another study, of T cells in Graves' hyperthyroidism and ophthalmopathy. From that study: Pregnant or lactating patients were excluded, as were those with uncontrolled infection or other autoimmune disease. An initial round of RT-PCR targeting the TCR CDR3 relied on the HTBI primer set.

The sample in question was peripheral blood mononuclear cells (PBMCs), obtained at new diagnosis, from a patient treated with antithyroid drugs. This receptor was taken from a middle-aged man with Graves disease. This chain links TRBV19 with TRBJ1-1; tentatively, D is TRBD1 (6 bases). CDR3 residues: CASVDRNTEAFF. The DNA of the CDR3 is TGTGCCAGTGTGGACAGGAACACTGAAGCTTTCTTT.